These 4 T cell receptor beta chains share one sample of origin, sequenced in a study of breast tumors, draining lymph nodes, adjacent tissues. The lymph nodes were axillary draining lymph nodes from breast cancer patients. TCRdb passed the multiplex PCR reads through MiXCR, listing each CDR3 protein once. The sample lists hundreds of thousands of distinct CDR3 sequences; around 32% were seen once. The sample comprised axillary lymph node tissue. The source is a female donor with breast cancer. Some clones in this sample may be carry-over from other donors' samples.

This clonotype was counted many times. V usage is TRBV30 and J usage is TRBJ1-2, with D unclear. The V gene lost 2 bases and the J gene lost 4 bases, with 5 bases spanning the gap. This CDR3 has 11 residues. From germline, CDR1 is GTSNPN and CDR2 SVGIG (reference sequence). DNA of the CDR3: TGTGCCTGGAGTCCCGGCTATGGCTACACCTTC. Amino acid sequence: CAWSPGYGYTF.

This clonotype appeared many times. The V call is TRBV7-9, the J call TRBJ2-5; the D is unclear. Germline loops: CDR1 SEHNR, CDR2 FQNEAQ (reference sequence). Trimming shortened V by 6 bases and J by 0 bases, and 8 bases separated the two germline ends. CDR3 length: 13 amino acids. The CDR3 protein is CASSSWDQETQYF. CDR3 DNA sequence: TGTGCCAGCAGTTCATGGGACCAAGAGACCCAGTACTTC. Based on the CDR3 plus reference TRBV7-9 and TRBJ2-5, the full variable domain is DTGVSQNPRHKITKRGQNVTFRCDPISEHNRLYWYRQTLGQGPEFLTYFQNEAQLEKSRLLSDRFSAERPKGSFSTLEIQRTEQGDSAMYLCASSSWDQETQYFGPGTRLLVL.

This clonotype was recorded at least ten times. The genes are TRBV6-4 and TRBJ1-2; D uncertain. The CDR3 sequence is 14 residues long. Germline V gene data show CDR1 as MRHNA and CDR2 as SNTAGT. The V and J ends lost 2 bases and 4 bases respectively, with 11 bases between them. Here the CDR3 DNA reads TGTGCCAGCAGTGACAGGGCAGGAGGCTATGGCTACACCTTC. Translated, it gives CASSDRAGGYGYTF.

Only a few counts were recorded for this clonotype. The junction does not match germline at one end; this may be a read error. CDR3 protein: CSARDPSGSPKEAQYF. The DNA of the CDR3 is TGCAGTGCTAGAGATCCTAGCGGGTCCCCAAAAGAGGCCCAGTACTTC. The J gene is TRBJ2-5, the V gene TRBV20-1, with 8 bases lining up with TRBD2. The CDR3 loop spans 16 amino acids. CDR1 is DFQATT, CDR2 SNEGSKA, per germline (reference sequence).